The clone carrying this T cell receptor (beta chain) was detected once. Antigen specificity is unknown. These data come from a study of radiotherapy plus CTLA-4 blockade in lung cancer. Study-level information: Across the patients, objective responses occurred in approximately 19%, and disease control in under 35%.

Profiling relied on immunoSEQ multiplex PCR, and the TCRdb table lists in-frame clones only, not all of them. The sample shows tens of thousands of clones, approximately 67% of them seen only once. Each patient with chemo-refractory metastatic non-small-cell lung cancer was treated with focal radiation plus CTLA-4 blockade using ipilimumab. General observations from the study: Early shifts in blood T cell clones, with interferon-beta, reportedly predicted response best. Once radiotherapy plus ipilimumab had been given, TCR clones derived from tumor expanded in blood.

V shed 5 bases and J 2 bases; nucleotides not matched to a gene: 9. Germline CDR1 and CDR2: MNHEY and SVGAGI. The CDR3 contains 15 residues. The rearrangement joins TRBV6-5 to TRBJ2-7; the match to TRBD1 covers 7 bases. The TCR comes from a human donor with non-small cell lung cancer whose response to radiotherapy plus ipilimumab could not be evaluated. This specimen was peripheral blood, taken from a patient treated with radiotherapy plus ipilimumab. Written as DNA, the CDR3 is TGTGCCAGCAGTCGGGCCGGGGACAGTACCTACGAGCAGTACTTC. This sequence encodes CASSRAGDSTYEQYF.